The 29 T cell receptor beta chains reported below all come from one sample, sequenced in a study of CD8+CD57+ T cells in acquired aplastic anemia. Sequencing involved patients with CD8+CD57+ cell expansion previously shown by flow cytometry. Profiling that covered TCR beta VDJ and CDR3 relied on genomic DNA as its template. TCRdb reprocessed the reads via MiXCR and lists one record per CDR3 protein. This sample has roughly 240,000 distinct CDR3 sequences, with roughly half found just once. Sequenced: sorted CD4+, CD8+, or CD8+CD57+ T cells (not recorded which) from PBMCs. These receptors came from a human donor with aplastic anemia.

Ten or more counts support this clonotype. The chain joins TRBV2 to TRBJ2-7; tentatively, D is TRBD1 or TRBD2 (5 bases each). CDR3 length: 12 amino acids. Trimming pared 7 bases from V and 4 bases from J, leaving 11 bases between. The germline V gene has CDR1 SNHLY and CDR2 FYNNEI. CDR3 protein: CASTGSRYEQYF. The CDR3 DNA is TGTGCCAGCACAGGGAGTAGGTACGAGCAGTACTTC.

The table lists this clonotype with many counts. This chain uses TRBV7-9 with TRBJ2-7, with D unclear. Germline V gene lookup returns CDR1 SEHNR and CDR2 FQNEAQ (reference sequence). This CDR3 comprises 14 residues. V dropped 5 bases and J dropped 0 bases, with 11 bases sitting between them. CDR3 amino acids: CASSDVRLSYEQYF. The CDR3 coding sequence is TGTGCCAGCAGCGACGTAAGGCTCTCCTACGAGCAGTACTTC.

This chain connects TRBV9 to TRBJ1-2; D remains ambiguous. The CDR3 has 15 residues. The V gene lost 5 bases and the J gene lost 5 bases, with 19 bases spanning the gap. CDR1 and CDR2 (germline): SGDLS, YYNGEE. The CDR3, as DNA: TGTGCCAGCAGTGAAGATGTCACAGTCGCGTATGGCTACACCTTC. This encodes CASSEDVTVAYGYTF.

The rearrangement links TRBV10-1 to TRBJ2-3, with 7 bases matching TRBD1. The V segment lost 0 bases and the J segment 5 bases; nucleotides outside the gene matches: 2. The CDR3 sequence is 14 residues long. CDR1 is WNHNN, CDR2 SYGVQD, per germline (reference sequence). CDR3 sequence: CASSESGDRDTQYF. Written as DNA, the CDR3 is TGCGCCAGCAGTGAGTCAGGGGACAGAGATACGCAGTATTTT.

This clonotype showed up just a few times. The rearrangement joins TRBV6-5 to TRBJ2-7; 8 bases fit TRBD2. Trimming cost V 4 bases and J 5 bases; bases outside gene matches: 7. Per germline, CDR1 MNHEY and CDR2 SVGAGI. This CDR3 contains 14 residues. In DNA, the CDR3 is TGTGCCAGCAGTTCGGGACTAGTTTTCGACGAGCAGTACTTC. As protein: CASSSGLVFDEQYF.

V usage is TRBV10-2 and J usage is TRBJ2-7; no clear D gene. Germline V gives CDR1 WSHSY, CDR2 SAAADI. Trimming removed 3 bases from V and 5 bases from J, with 11 bases in between. The CDR3 extends over 13 amino acids. This chain's CDR3 is CASSDPEGNEQYF. CDR3 DNA sequence: TGCGCCAGCAGTGACCCCGAAGGGAACGAGCAGTACTTC.

This clonotype was seen repeatedly, ten times or more. The chain recombines TRBV7-2 with TRBJ1-6; 7 bases line up with TRBD1. V lost 5 bases to trimming and J lost 10 bases; unmatched junction nucleotides: 17. This CDR3 region has 17 residues. The germline V gene has CDR1 SGHTA and CDR2 FQGNSA. The CDR3 sequence is CASSDRGETGPNSPLHF. The CDR3 coding sequence is TGTGCCAGCAGCGACCGGGGGGAGACAGGGCCAAACTCACCCCTCCACTTT.

This clonotype showed up just a few times. This chain links TRBV6-1 with TRBJ1-4; D is ambiguous. This CDR3 region has 15 residues. The ends were cut back, 1 base at V and 4 bases at J, with 10 bases in the middle. The germline gives CDR1 MNHNS, CDR2 SASEGT. As DNA, the CDR3 is TGTGCCAGCAGTGAAGTGACGGGGAGTAATGAAAAACTGTTTTTT. Amino acid sequence: CASSEVTGSNEKLFF.

The J gene is TRBJ1-3, the V gene TRBV30; the D gene is possibly TRBD1 (5 bases). This CDR3 has 16 amino acids. V lost 4 bases and J lost 5, with 21 bases in between. Germline CDR1 and CDR2: GTSNPN and SVGIG (reference sequence). The CDR3 DNA follows: TGTGCCTGGAAGGTTGACAGCTCGTTTTCCAGAAACACCATATATTTT. It is translated as CAWKVDSSFSRNTIYF.

For this clonotype: A junction end diverges from the germline sequence, so it may reflect a read error. The chain uses TRBV7-9 and TRBJ2-7, with a possible D match to TRBD2 (5 bases). The CDR3 consists of 17 residues. CDR1 is SEHNR, CDR2 FQNEAQ, per germline (reference sequence). The CDR3 DNA reads as TGTGCCGGCAGCTTCTCAAAAGGACGGAGGAAATCCTACGAGCAGTACTTC. Protein product: CAGSFSKGRRKSYEQYF.

This rearrangement joins TRBV27 to TRBJ1-5; 7 nucleotides line up with TRBD1. The length of the CDR3 is 16 residues. Germline trimming cut 7 bases from V and 2 bases from J; bases unmatched to any gene: 11. The V gene's germline CDR1 is MNHEY and CDR2 SMNVEV (reference sequence). The CDR3 DNA reads as TGTGCCAGCATGCTCCGGCCCCAGGGGGGCAATCAGCCCCAGCATTTT. Translation: CASMLRPQGGNQPQHF.

The V gene is TRBV5-1, the J gene TRBJ1-6, with 7 bases aligning to TRBD1. This CDR3 comprises 14 residues. Germline CDR1 SGHRS, CDR2 YFSETQ. The V gene end was trimmed by 5 bases and the J gene end by 7 bases; junction bases not matched to a gene: 6. The CDR3 is CASRVGTANSPLHF. The CDR3 bases are TGCGCCAGCAGGGTCGGGACAGCAAATTCACCCCTCCACTTT.

This clonotype came up many times. In nucleotides, the CDR3 is TGTGCCAGCAGCGCGGCTAGCGGGAGCGCGTACGAGCAGTACTTC. Amino acids: CASSAASGSAYEQYF. This rearrangement joins TRBV9 to TRBJ2-7, with TRBD2 matching over 10 bases. The germline CDR1 and CDR2 sequences are SGDLS and YYNGEE. V lost 3 bases, J lost 4 bases, and 7 bases stayed unmatched. The CDR3 totals 15 residues.

The CDR3 is CASTPGTGFSLHF. In nucleotides, the CDR3 is TGTGCCAGCACCCCAGGGACAGGGTTTTCCCTCCACTTT. This chain connects TRBV7-9 to TRBJ1-6; 9 positions agree with TRBD1. From germline, CDR1 is SEHNR and CDR2 FQNEAQ (reference sequence). Unmatched junction bases numbered 9, after V lost 7 bases and J lost 14 bases. The CDR3 is 13 amino acids.

Note on this clonotype: This may come from a read error, since a much larger clone is one base off. This sequence joins TRBV6-1 and TRBJ2-7, with 9 bases fitting TRBD1. This CDR3 has 16 amino acids. Germline V gene sequence: CDR1 MNHNS, CDR2 SASEGT. V shed 2 bases, J shed 6 bases, and the junction held 11 bases outside the gene matches. The DNA for the CDR3 is TGTGCCAGCAGTGAAAATCCAGGGACAGGGCCGTTCGAGCAGTACTTC. It encodes CASSENPGTGPFEQYF.

The chain employs TRBV20-1 and TRBJ1-1, with TRBD1 matching 7 bases. The J segment lost 6 bases and the V segment lost 2 bases, leaving 0 bases of the junction unmatched. This CDR3 comprises 11 residues. CDR1 is DFQATT and CDR2 is SNEGSKA in the germline V gene (reference sequence). CDR3 sequence (DNA): TGCAGTGCTAGACAGGGGGCTGAAGCTTTCTTT. Its protein is CSARQGAEAFF.

This clonotype was seen at least ten times. The gene calls are TRBV9 and TRBJ1-4; D not certain. Germline CDR1 is SGDLS and CDR2 is YYNGEE. Trimming pared 3 bases from V and 4 bases from J, leaving 13 bases between. CDR3 size: 15 residues. CDR3 loop: CASSGSGGVNEKLFF. CDR3 coding DNA: TGTGCCAGCAGCGGTTCAGGCGGCGTTAATGAAAAACTGTTTTTT.

This clonotype was observed many times. The chain carries TRBV11-2 and TRBJ2-7; 9 bases agree with TRBD2. There are 14 residues in the CDR3. CDR1 and CDR2 from the germline V gene are SGHAT and FQNNGV. V trimming: 3 bases; J trimming: 5 bases; junction bases outside the gene matches: 5. CDR3 region: CASSFSGRRHEQYF. CDR3 nucleotides: TGTGCCAGCAGCTTTAGCGGGAGACGACACGAGCAGTACTTC.

This clonotype occurred many times. The J gene is TRBJ1-1, the V gene TRBV15; D might be TRBD1 (6 bases). Per the germline V gene, CDR1 is LNHNV and CDR2 is YYDKDF (reference sequence). CDR3 size: 15 residues. The V gene lost 3 bases and the J gene lost 5 bases, with 16 bases spanning the gap. DNA for the CDR3: TGTGCCACCAGCAGGAGGGGGGTAGAGGAGACTGAAGCTTTCTTT. Its protein is CATSRRGVEETEAFF. Variable domain in full (rest from reference TRBV15 and TRBJ1-1): DAMVIQNPRYQVTQFGKPVTLSCSQTLNHNVMYWYQQKSSQAPKLLFHYYDKDFNNEADTPDNFQSRRPNTSFCFLDIRSPGLGDTAMYLCATSRRGVEETEAFFGQGTRLTVV.

This clonotype was counted between two and nine times. One junction end disagrees with the germline gene, perhaps due to a read error. V is TRBV9 and J is TRBJ2-7; 11 nucleotides agree with TRBD2. This CDR3 has 15 residues. In germline, CDR1 is SGDLS, CDR2 YYNGEE. The CDR3 here is CASSAGLAGFNEQYF. DNA of the CDR3: TGCGCCAGCAGCGCTGGACTAGCGGGTTTCAACGAGCAGTACTTC.

The chain uses TRBV4-3 and TRBJ1-2, with 8 bases matching TRBD1. The junction had 6 bases not matched to a gene; V was cut back by 3 bases and J by 6 bases. CDR3 size: 14 residues. Germline values: CDR1 LGHNA, CDR2 YSLEER. The CDR3 sequence is CASSQRQGSHGYTF. CDR3 bases: TGCGCCAGCAGCCAGCGACAGGGGTCCCATGGCTACACCTTC.

The rearrangement uses TRBV15 and TRBJ2-5, with D perhaps assigned TRBD1 or TRBD2 (5 bases each). With 2 bases removed from V and 5 bases from J, the gap between germline ends came to 12 bases. CDR1 LNHNV and CDR2 YYDKDF come from the germline V gene (reference sequence). This CDR3 region has 14 residues. In DNA form, the CDR3 reads TGTGCCACCAGCAGACTTGGGACGGGTGAGACCCAGTACTTC. Translated: CATSRLGTGETQYF.

V is TRBV30 and J is TRBJ2-7; TRBD1 agrees at 7 bases. Per germline, CDR1 GTSNPN and CDR2 SVGIG (reference sequence). With V trimmed by 3 bases and J by 1 base, 18 bases remained unmatched. The CDR3 is made up of 18 amino acids. CDR3 sequence reads: CAWSPDKTGPLPSYEQYF. CDR3 sequence (DNA): TGTGCCTGGAGCCCCGATAAGACAGGGCCCTTACCTTCCTACGAGCAGTACTTC.

This sequence joins TRBV12-3 or TRBV12-4 and TRBJ1-6, with 9 bases fitting TRBD1. This CDR3 comprises 19 residues. V dropped 2 bases and J dropped 4; count of bases not matched to a gene: 12. The chain's CDR3 is CASSLRLTGGVRYNSPLHF. CDR3 sequence (DNA): TGTGCCAGCAGTTTACGACTAACAGGGGGCGTTAGGTATAATTCACCCCTCCACTTT.

This clonotype showed up many times. The chain links TRBV11-2 to TRBJ2-7; the D is unclear. Trimming shortened V by 3 bases and J by 5 bases, and 11 bases separated the two germline ends. This CDR3 comprises 13 residues. From germline, CDR1 is SGHAT and CDR2 FQNNGV. The CDR3 loop is CASSFPPPHEQYF. As DNA, the CDR3 is TGTGCCAGCAGCTTCCCCCCTCCCCACGAGCAGTACTTC. Full variable domain (missing parts from reference TRBV11-2 and TRBJ2-7): EAGVAQSPRYKIIEKRQSVAFWCNPISGHATLYWYQQILGQGPKLLIQFQNNGVVDDSQLPKDRFSAERLKGVDSTLKIQPAKLEDSAVYLCASSFPPPHEQYFGPGTRLTVT.

In DNA, the CDR3 is TGTGCCAGTAGTTCCGGACAGGAAGAGACCCAGTACTTC. Translating gives CASSSGQEETQYF. J is TRBJ2-5 and V is TRBV19, with TRBD1 identical over 7 bases. CDR3 length: 13 amino acids. Trimming took 5 bases from V and 3 from J; bases not matched to a gene: 3. Per the germline V gene, CDR1 is LNHDA and CDR2 is SQIVND (reference sequence).

The sample holds a few counts of this clonotype. Here the CDR3 DNA reads TGCGCCAGCAGCCAAGGGGGGGCTGCCGCCTGGGCCCAGTACTTC. The encoded protein is CASSQGGAAAWAQYF. The chain carries TRBV4-1 and TRBJ2-5; the D call may be TRBD1 or TRBD2 (6 bases each). CDR1 MGHRA and CDR2 YSYEKL come from the germline V gene. Trimming removed 1 base from V and 9 bases from J, with 18 bases in between. CDR3 length equals 15 residues.

A few counts support this clonotype. The rearrangement links TRBV7-9 to TRBJ2-7; TRBD2 aligns across 11 bases. Losses at the gene ends were 1 base for V and 2 bases for J; bases not matched to a gene: 10. In germline, CDR1 is SEHNR, CDR2 FQNEAQ (reference sequence). This CDR3 spans 18 amino acids. CDR3 coding DNA: TGTGCCAGCAGCTTAGAAAAGGGTTTTAGCGGGGGGGCCTACGAGCAGTACTTC. It codes for CASSLEKGFSGGAYEQYF.

The chain couples TRBV30 to TRBJ2-7; D uncertain. Germline loops: CDR1 GTSNPN, CDR2 SVGIG (reference sequence). The CDR3 covers 11 residues. Deletions cut 0 bases from V and 9 bases from J, with 9 bases between. CDR3 bases: TGTGCCTGGAGTGTCCCCCCCGGGCAGTACTTC. Amino acids: CAWSVPPGQYF.